The present TCR beta chain was sequenced within a study of blood T cell repertoires in COVID-19. Sequenced by immunoSEQ multiplex PCR; TCRdb stores in-frame clones only, minus some. Among over 90,000 clones listed, about 90% were seen once. The sequence came from a human donor in a cohort sampled during active COVID-19. Sequencing was carried out using peripheral blood.

The CDR3 DNA reads as TGTGCCAGCAGGGGGGCCGGGAACACCGGGGAGCTGTTTTTT. Protein product: CASRGAGNTGELFF. V usage is TRBV7-9 and J usage is TRBJ2-2; D possibly corresponds to TRBD1 (6 bases). The germline V and J ends were trimmed by 6 bases and 1 base, with 9 bases remaining between them. CDR3 length: 14 residues. Germline V gene sequence: CDR1 SEHNR, CDR2 FQNEAQ (reference sequence).